A single TCR beta chain is shown here with its context. TCRdb re-called the 5' RACE reads and shows each CDR3 protein once, DNA omitted. Its table lists around 470,000 distinct CDR3 sequences. The data belong to a study of T cells expressing NK-cell markers. This CDR3 is 15 amino acids long. Looked up from germline, CDR1 is SEHNR and CDR2 is FQNEAQ (reference sequence). V is TRBV7-9 and J is TRBJ2-6; as DNA is missing, the TRBD2 call by TCRdb cannot be tested. Material: blood T cells: a sorted CD56 or NKG2C T cell subset, CD4+ or CD8+ T cells, or bulk PBMC T cells (not recorded which). The clonotype comes from a woman in her forties or fifties in good health. CDR3 in amino acids: CASSPPSAGANVLTF.